Each of the 32 T cell receptor beta chains below was sequenced from the same sample in a study of T cells after posttransplantation cyclophosphamide. Repertoires were generated with immunoSEQ multiplex PCR, while TCRdb's copy carries only in-frame clones and drops some. The sample lists several thousand clones; approximately 80% were seen once. Controls had myeloablative marrow grafts with methotrexate and calcineurin inhibitor, sampled at 1 year. Sequenced material: PBMCs, taken after an allogeneic stem cell transplant with a calcineurin inhibitor and methotrexate. The source of these receptors is a male patient in his 40s who received an allogeneic stem cell transplant from an unrelated donor, was CMV-positive, and had chronic GVHD only. Part of the T cell pool may stem from the graft donor.

This chain uses TRBV6-4 with TRBJ2-1; 8 positions match TRBD2. CDR3 length: 17 amino acids. After removal of 2 bases from V and 0 bases from J, the junction contained 6 bases not matched to a gene. The germline gives CDR1 MRHNA, CDR2 SNTAGT. The CDR3, as DNA: TGTGCCAGCAGTGACGGGACTAGTCGGAGCTCCTACAATGAGCAGTTCTTC. Translation: CASSDGTSRSSYNEQFF.

The V gene is TRBV2, the J gene TRBJ1-5, with TRBD1 matching 10 bases. This CDR3 has 15 residues. The junction had 5 bases not matched to a gene; V was cut back by 4 bases and J by 5 bases. CDR1 is SNHLY and CDR2 is FYNNEI in the germline V gene. Written as DNA, the CDR3 is TGTGCCAGCAGTGTTGGACAGGGGGGATATCAGCCCCAGCATTTT. Residues: CASSVGQGGYQPQHF. Supplemented by reference TRBV2 and TRBJ1-5, the full variable domain reads EPEVTQTPSHQVTQMGQEVILRCVPISNHLYFYWYRQILGQKVEFLVSFYNNEISEKSEIFDDQFSVERPDGSNFTLKIRSTKLEDSAMYFCASSVGQGGYQPQHFGDGTRLSIL.

V usage is TRBV4-1 and J usage is TRBJ2-7; D is possibly TRBD1 (8 bases). V lost 4 bases to trimming and J lost 2 bases, with 15 bases between them. The CDR3 has 15 amino acids. Germline V CDR1 and CDR2: MGHRA, YSYEKL. The CDR3 coding sequence is TGCGCCAGCAGCCCAGGACAGGGAGGGACCTACGAGCAGTACTTC. Protein sequence: CASSPGQGGTYEQYF.

This clone has only a few counts. The V call is TRBV19, the J call TRBJ1-1; D ambiguous. Per germline, CDR1 LNHDA and CDR2 SQIVND (reference sequence). V lost 4 bases and J lost 0, with 6 bases in between. This CDR3 contains 13 residues. The CDR3 protein is CASSSSLNTEAFF. The CDR3 nucleotides read TGTGCCAGTAGTAGTAGTTTGAACACTGAAGCTTTCTTT.

The chain has TRBV5-6 and TRBJ1-5; D gene unclear. The CDR3 runs to 13 residues. With 0 bases removed from V and 4 bases from J, the gap between germline ends came to 5 bases. From germline, CDR1 is SGHDT and CDR2 YYEEEE. This CDR3 reads CASSLGRNQPQHF. CDR3 DNA sequence: TGTGCCAGCAGCTTGGGGCGGAATCAGCCCCAGCATTTT.

This sequence joins TRBV7-6 and TRBJ2-2; 7 bases match TRBD2. CDR1 and CDR2 from the germline V gene are SGHVS and FNYEAQ. The J segment lost 0 bases and the V segment lost 4 bases, leaving 5 bases of the junction unmatched. The CDR3 length is 16 residues. The CDR3 DNA is TGTGCCAGCAGCTCTTACGGGACTACGAACACCGGGGAGCTGTTTTTT. It codes for CASSSYGTTNTGELFF.

This chain joins TRBV18 and TRBJ1-5; no definite D call. The CDR3 is 12 residues long. Trimming cost V 6 bases and J 3 bases, with 6 bases left between them. Germline V gene lookup returns CDR1 KGHSH and CDR2 LQKENI. CDR3 sequence (DNA): TGTGCCAGCTCCGGACTCAATCAGCCCCAGCATTTT. Amino acids: CASSGLNQPQHF.

Comments on this clone: The junction shows a germline mismatch at one end, possibly a read error. This rearrangement joins TRBV5-1 to TRBJ1-4; 9 nucleotides agree with TRBD1. Germline V gene lookup returns CDR1 SGHRS and CDR2 YFSETQ. The CDR3 is made up of 15 amino acids. In nucleotides, the CDR3 is TGCGCCAGCAGCTTAGGGACAGGGAATAATGAAGAACTGTTTTTT. It yields the protein CASSLGTGNNEELFF.

The V call is TRBV27, the J call TRBJ2-6; D gene unclear. The CDR3 consists of 16 residues. CDR1 and CDR2 (germline): MNHEY, SMNVEV (reference sequence). Trimming shortened V by 9 bases and J by 0 bases, and 15 bases separated the two germline ends. The CDR3 DNA follows: TGTGCCAGATACCAACAGCTAAACTCTGGGGCCAACGTCCTGACTTTC. Amino acid sequence: CARYQQLNSGANVLTF.

The chain combines TRBV4-1 with TRBJ2-7; tentative D call: TRBD2 (6 bases). V lost 3 bases to trimming and J lost 0 bases, with 18 bases between them. The CDR3 is 17 amino acids. Germline CDR1 and CDR2: MGHRA and YSYEKL. CDR3 DNA sequence: TGCGCCAGCAGCCACAAACCGGGACTGGGGTCCTCCTACGAGCAGTACTTC. Residues: CASSHKPGLGSSYEQYF.

The chain couples TRBV18 to TRBJ2-1, with 8 bases fitting TRBD2. Trimming removed 1 base from V and 3 bases from J; junction bases left unmatched: 20. The CDR3 has 21 residues. The germline V gene encodes CDR1 KGHSH and CDR2 LQKENI. For the CDR3, the DNA is TGTGCCAGCTCACCACTAATACAACAGGTGTATGAGCGGGGGAACTACAATGAGCAGTTCTTC. Amino acids: CASSPLIQQVYERGNYNEQFF. Variable domain in full (rest from reference TRBV18 and TRBJ2-1): NAGVMQNPRHLVRRRGQEARLRCSPMKGHSHVYWYRQLPEEGLKFMVYLQKENIIDESGMPKERFSAEFPKEGPSILRIQQVVRGDSAAYFCASSPLIQQVYERGNYNEQFFGPGTRLTVL.

The chain combines TRBV11-2 with TRBJ2-7, with a possible D match to TRBD1 (5 bases). V lost 3 bases to trimming and J lost 0 bases, with 9 bases between them. The CDR3 runs to 14 residues. Germline assignment: CDR1 SGHAT and CDR2 FQNNGV. CDR3 in amino acids: CASSFLTDSYEQYF. CDR3 DNA: TGTGCCAGCAGCTTTTTGACAGACTCCTACGAGCAGTACTTC.

The rearrangement links TRBV7-9 to TRBJ2-2; D might be TRBD2 (5 bases). Trimming left V 5 bases short and J 3 bases short, with 19 bases between. The CDR3 has 17 amino acids. The germline V gene encodes CDR1 SEHNR and CDR2 FQNEAQ (reference sequence). CDR3 coding DNA: TGTGCCAGCAGCCCCTGGGGAGAACCTACTCACACCGGGGAGCTGTTTTTT. Translated: CASSPWGEPTHTGELFF.

CDR3 in DNA: TGTGCCAGTAGTCTTGGGACAGTCACAGATACGCAGTATTTT. This gives the protein CASSLGTVTDTQYF. The rearrangement joins TRBV19 to TRBJ2-3; 7 bases are shared with TRBD1. The germline V gene encodes CDR1 LNHDA and CDR2 SQIVND (reference sequence). The CDR3 spans 14 residues. J lost 2 bases, V lost 5 bases, and 4 bases had no gene match. Complete variable domain (other parts from reference TRBV19 and TRBJ2-3): DGGITQSPKYLFRKEGQNVTLSCEQNLNHDAMYWYRQDPGQGLRLIYYSQIVNDFQKGDIAEGYSVSREKKESFPLTVTSAQKNPTAFYLCASSLGTVTDTQYFGPGTRLTVL.

This clone was counted a single time. The chain combines TRBV2 with TRBJ1-1; TRBD1 matches 10 bases. The CDR3 is made up of 15 amino acids. CDR1 and CDR2 from the germline V gene are SNHLY and FYNNEI. Trimming took 3 bases from V and 5 from J; bases not matched to a gene: 6. CDR3 nucleotide sequence: TGTGCCAGCAGTGAGGGGACAGGGGCAGAGACTGAAGCTTTCTTT. Amino acid sequence: CASSEGTGAETEAFF.

The chain links TRBV15 to TRBJ2-5, with D possibly being TRBD2 (6 bases). V was trimmed by 9 bases and J by 1 base, leaving 9 bases between them. Germline CDR1 and CDR2: LNHNV and YYDKDF (reference sequence). This CDR3 comprises 12 residues. In DNA form, the CDR3 reads TGTGCCACAGGGACTTCCCAAGAGACCCAGTACTTC. This encodes CATGTSQETQYF.

This chain links TRBV11-2 with TRBJ2-7; 7 bases fit TRBD1. This CDR3 contains 15 residues. Trimming cost V 3 bases and J 0 bases; bases outside gene matches: 5. Germline V CDR1 and CDR2: SGHAT, FQNNGV. As DNA, the CDR3 is TGTGCCAGCAGCTTGGGGACAGCTTCCTCCTACGAGCAGTACTTC. Its translation is CASSLGTASSYEQYF.

The V gene is TRBV5-4, the J gene TRBJ2-7; 8 nucleotides line up with TRBD2. Looked up from germline, CDR1 is SGHNT and CDR2 is YYREEE (reference sequence). The CDR3 consists of 14 residues. With V trimmed by 4 bases and J by 3 bases, 6 bases remained unmatched. CDR3 DNA: TGTGCCAGCAGCCCAGGGACTAGGAACTACGAGCAGTACTTC. This translates into CASSPGTRNYEQYF.

V usage is TRBV4-1 and J usage is TRBJ2-5, with D unclear. Trimming pared 1 base from V and 2 bases from J, leaving 11 bases between. Germline assignment: CDR1 MGHRA and CDR2 YSYEKL. The CDR3 sequence is 15 residues long. CDR3 DNA: TGCGCCAGCAGCCAAGGGAAGGAACAGCAAGAGACCCAGTACTTC. Protein: CASSQGKEQQETQYF.

The chain carries TRBV2 and TRBJ2-7; 12 nucleotides match TRBD2. This CDR3 contains 15 residues. Germline CDR1 reads SNHLY; CDR2 reads FYNNEI. V lost 6 bases and J lost 2; bases outside the gene matches: 5. For the CDR3, the DNA is TGTGCCAGCAGCTCATCTAGCGGGAGGGCCTACGAGCAGTACTTC. Translating it yields CASSSSSGRAYEQYF.

The rearrangement uses TRBV5-1 and TRBJ2-7; D is possibly TRBD2 (5 bases). This CDR3 region has 14 residues. V lost 0 bases and J lost 5, with 12 bases in between. The germline gives CDR1 SGHRS, CDR2 YFSETQ. The CDR3, as DNA: TGCGCCAGCAGCTTGGTGGTGGAGGCTAACGAGCAGTACTTC. Translated, it gives CASSLVVEANEQYF.

Comments on this clone: Compared with germline, one end of the junction differs, possibly owing to a read error. The V gene is TRBV6-9, the J gene TRBJ2-7; D gene ambiguous. CDR1 and CDR2 (germline): MNHGY, SVAAGI. This CDR3 spans 9 amino acids. CDR3 bases: TGTGCCAGCAGTCCCTCAGGTTTTTTC. Translating gives CASSPSGFF.

This clone was seen only once. The rearrangement joins TRBV7-9 to TRBJ1-1, with D possibly being TRBD1 (5 bases). V was pared by 3 bases and J by 0 bases, with 5 bases between. The germline V gene has CDR1 SEHNR and CDR2 FQNEAQ (reference sequence). The CDR3 loop spans 13 amino acids. The DNA of the CDR3 is TGTGCCAGCAGCTTGACAGTGAACACTGAAGCTTTCTTT. Residues: CASSLTVNTEAFF.

The V and J genes are TRBV5-4 and TRBJ2-7; 8 bases line up with TRBD2. Germline lookup yields CDR1 SGHNT and CDR2 YYREEE (reference sequence). This CDR3 has 14 amino acids. Unmatched junction bases numbered 6, after V lost 5 bases and J lost 2 bases. The CDR3 protein is CASREGLAAYEQYF. The CDR3 coding sequence is TGTGCCAGCAGGGAAGGACTAGCTGCCTACGAGCAGTACTTC. Drawing the rest from reference TRBV5-4 and TRBJ2-7, the complete variable domain is ETGVTQSPTHLIKTRGQQVTLRCSSQSGHNTVSWYQQALGQGPQFIFQYYREEENGRGNFPPRFSGLQFPNYSSELNVNALELDDSALYLCASREGLAAYEQYFGPGTRLTVT.

The chain recombines TRBV27 with TRBJ1-4, with 10 nucleotides matching TRBD1. J was trimmed by 0 bases and V by 1 base; bases with no gene match: 2. Germline V lookup: CDR1 MNHEY, CDR2 SMNVEV (reference sequence). There are 17 residues in the CDR3. The CDR3: CASSLLGQGATNEKLFF. The CDR3, as DNA: TGTGCCAGCAGTTTATTAGGACAGGGGGCAACTAATGAAAAACTGTTTTTT.

The gene calls are TRBV5-1 and TRBJ2-7, with D perhaps TRBD1 (5 bases). The CDR3 is 15 amino acids. The germline CDR1 and CDR2 sequences are SGHRS and YFSETQ. Trimming pared 0 bases from V and 7 bases from J, leaving 17 bases between. Here the CDR3 reads CASSLGPGMAREQYF. The CDR3 DNA sequence: TGCGCCAGCAGCTTGGGACCAGGGATGGCGAGGGAGCAGTACTTC. The whole variable domain, remainder taken from reference TRBV5-1 and TRBJ2-7, is KAGVTQTPRYLIKTRGQQVTLSCSPISGHRSVSWYQQTPGQGLQFLFEYFSETQRNKGNFPGRFSGRQFSNSRSEMNVSTLELGDSALYLCASSLGPGMAREQYFGPGTRLTVT.

CDR3 in amino acids: CSAVGGSTYEQYF. CDR3 sequence (DNA): TGCAGCGCCGTTGGTGGGAGCACCTACGAGCAGTACTTC. The V gene is TRBV29-1, the J gene TRBJ2-7, with D possibly TRBD2 on 5 matching bases. Germline loops: CDR1 SQVTM, CDR2 ANQGSEA. The CDR3 consists of 13 residues. Trimming left V 7 bases short and J 2 bases short, with 15 bases between.

This rearrangement joins TRBV7-6 to TRBJ2-3; 8 positions match TRBD2. CDR3 length: 17 amino acids. The germline V gene has CDR1 SGHVS and CDR2 FNYEAQ. The V gene end was trimmed by 5 bases and the J gene end by 2 bases; junction bases not matched to a gene: 12. Here the CDR3 DNA reads TGTGCCAGCAGCCGCCCCTTAGCGGGGAGGCTCACAGATACGCAGTATTTT. Protein sequence: CASSRPLAGRLTDTQYF.

The chain joins TRBV5-4 to TRBJ2-7; 11 positions agree with TRBD2. Looked up from germline, CDR1 is SGHNT and CDR2 is YYREEE (reference sequence). The CDR3 sequence is 15 residues long. V dropped 4 bases and J dropped 5; count of bases not matched to a gene: 8. CDR3 in DNA: TGTGCCAGCAGCCGGGGTGGGACTAGCGGAAACGAGCAGTACTTC. Amino acids: CASSRGGTSGNEQYF.

The rearrangement links TRBV6-6 to TRBJ2-5; TRBD2 might be the D (5 bases). V shed 10 bases and J shed 2 bases, with 14 bases lying between them. Germline V lookup: CDR1 MNHNY, CDR2 SVGAGI (reference sequence). The CDR3 spans 13 residues. CDR3: CATIRGGQETQYF. The CDR3 nucleotides read TGTGCCACCATTCGAGGAGGTCAAGAGACCCAGTACTTC.

The gene calls are TRBV25-1 and TRBJ2-2; D perhaps matches TRBD2 (6 bases). This CDR3 is built from 16 residues. V shed 3 bases and J shed 7 bases, with 18 bases lying between them. CDR1 MGHDK and CDR2 SYGVNS come from the germline V gene. The CDR3 sequence is CASSEEGAGKGGELFF. The CDR3 DNA sequence: TGTGCCAGCAGTGAGGAGGGCGCCGGAAAGGGCGGGGAGCTGTTTTTT. The full variable domain, in which reference TRBV25-1 and TRBJ2-2 provide the parts outside the CDR3, is EADIYQTPRYLVIGTGKKITLECSQTMGHDKMYWYQQDPGMELHLIHYSYGVNSTEKGDLSSESTVSRIRTEHFPLTLESARPSHTSQYLCASSEEGAGKGGELFFGEGSRLTVL.

The CDR3, as DNA: TGTGCCAGCAGTGAAACAGGGGGCTACGACGAGCAGTACTTC. Translation gives CASSETGGYDEQYF. The V gene is TRBV6-1, the J gene TRBJ2-7; TRBD1 matches 9 bases. This CDR3 spans 14 amino acids. Germline V gene lookup returns CDR1 MNHNS and CDR2 SASEGT. Trimming at V came to 2 bases and at J to 5 bases, leaving 4 bases not matched to a gene.